The source of this TCR beta chain is a study of CD8+CD57+ T cells in acquired aplastic anemia. Findings of the study overall: Shared by patients and controls, twenty-nine CD8+ CDR3s were abundant in patients.

In its sample, this clonotype was seen a few times. The target antigen is unknown. This could be a read error, since a much larger clone is one nucleotide away. Researchers used genomic DNA as the template to profile TCR beta VDJ and CDR3. TCRdb passed the reads through MiXCR, listing each CDR3 protein once. This sample has 100,000 to 150,000 distinct CDR3 sequences; 41% occur once, and the top ten carry 8.4%. The CDR3 runs 15 residues. Germline V gives CDR1 SGHRS, CDR2 YFSETQ. V lost 0 bases and J lost 4, with 12 bases in between. This TCR came from a human donor in good health, serving as a control. The sequencing input was sorted CD4+, CD8+, or CD8+CD57+ T cells (not recorded which) from PBMCs. The rearrangement uses TRBV5-1 and TRBJ2-3; D gene ambiguous. DNA of the CDR3: TGCGCCAGCAGCTTGGAGGGCACCCTCTCAGATACGCAGTATTTT. Translation: CASSLEGTLSDTQYF.